This passage covers 13 T cell receptor beta chains from one sample sequenced in a study of T cell responses to AZD1222 COVID-19 vaccine. TCRdb keeps only in-frame clones here, not all; method: immunoSEQ multiplex PCR. The sample records roughly 120,000 clones, approximately 83% being singletons. The sequences come from peripheral blood, collected on day 0 of AZD1222 vaccination. The receptors derive from an adult in good health.

A few counts support this clone. The V and J genes are TRBV4-2 and TRBJ2-5; 7 bases are shared with TRBD2. Germline values: CDR1 LGHNA, CDR2 YNFKEQ. The CDR3 runs to 14 residues. Trimming cost V 0 bases and J 5 bases; bases outside gene matches: 3. The CDR3 sequence is CASSQELARETQYF. CDR3 bases: TGTGCCAGCAGCCAAGAACTAGCGAGGGAGACCCAGTACTTC.

V and J are TRBV7-3 and TRBJ1-2, with TRBD1 identical over 8 bases. The CDR3 loop spans 16 amino acids. V trimming: 1 base; J trimming: 0 bases; junction bases outside the gene matches: 4. Germline CDR1 is SGHTA and CDR2 is FQGTGA. This chain's CDR3 is CASSLIPGGSNYGYTF. The CDR3, as DNA: TGTGCCAGCAGCTTAATCCCAGGGGGCTCTAACTATGGCTACACCTTC.

The V call is TRBV6-5, the J call TRBJ1-4; D unresolved. CDR3 length equals 13 residues. V was clipped by 3 bases and J by 9 bases, with 11 bases between them. The germline CDR1 and CDR2 sequences are MNHEY and SVGAGI. DNA of the CDR3: TGTGCCAGCAGTTATGAAGGGATGAAAAAACTGTTTTTT. This translates into CASSYEGMKKLFF.

V is TRBV11-2 and J is TRBJ2-1; D is tentatively TRBD1 or TRBD2 (5 bases each). The CDR3 totals 16 residues. CDR1 and CDR2 (germline): SGHAT, FQNNGV. V lost 1 base and J lost 0, with 10 bases in between. This chain's CDR3 is CASSLGGESSYNEQFF. DNA for the CDR3: TGTGCCAGCAGCTTAGGAGGGGAAAGCTCCTACAATGAGCAGTTCTTC.

This clone was observed a few times. This chain connects TRBV18 to TRBJ2-3; 7 bases align to TRBD1. V lost 0 bases to trimming and J lost 6 bases; unmatched junction nucleotides: 9. The CDR3 has 16 amino acids. Germline CDR1 is KGHSH and CDR2 is LQKENI. The CDR3 sequence: CASSPPNRGSEDTQYF. The CDR3 nucleotides are TGTGCCAGCTCACCACCAAACAGGGGTAGTGAGGATACGCAGTATTTT.

J is TRBJ1-6 and V is TRBV5-4; a weak D match, TRBD1 (5 bases). This CDR3 is built from 17 residues. V gave up 0 bases and J gave up 5 bases, with 15 bases separating them. Per the germline V gene, CDR1 is SGHNT and CDR2 is YYREEE (reference sequence). The CDR3 loop is CASSLGGTVGDNSPLHF. CDR3 sequence (DNA): TGTGCCAGCAGCTTGGGGGGGACCGTCGGGGATAATTCACCCCTCCACTTT. Using reference TRBV5-4 and TRBJ1-6 for the parts outside the CDR3, the full variable domain is ETGVTQSPTHLIKTRGQQVTLRCSSQSGHNTVSWYQQALGQGPQFIFQYYREEENGRGNFPPRFSGLQFPNYSSELNVNALELDDSALYLCASSLGGTVGDNSPLHFGNGTRLTVT.

The chain couples TRBV11-3 to TRBJ1-1; 8 bases agree with TRBD1. Per the germline V gene, CDR1 is SGHNT and CDR2 is YENEEA. V gave up 2 bases and J gave up 1 base; unmatched junction bases: 0. The CDR3 totals 14 residues. The CDR3 nucleotides are TGTGCCAGCAGCTTACAGGGGGCGAACACTGAAGCTTTCTTT. Encoded protein: CASSLQGANTEAFF.

The V and J genes are TRBV20-1 and TRBJ1-2; D gene uncertain. The CDR3 sequence is 16 residues long. Per the germline V gene, CDR1 is DFQATT and CDR2 is SNEGSKA (reference sequence). Trimming removed 3 bases from V and 8 bases from J, with 25 bases in between. The CDR3, as DNA: TGCAGTGCTAGTAGTGGCCCCCTCTTAAAAAGCTACGGCTACACCTTC. This encodes CSASSGPLLKSYGYTF.

The chain links TRBV25-1 to TRBJ2-7; D uncertain. This CDR3 region has 13 residues. Germline CDR1 reads MGHDK; CDR2 reads SYGVNS. Trimming cost V 6 bases and J 2 bases, with 11 bases left between them. This CDR3 reads CASRESGTYEQYF. The CDR3 DNA follows: TGTGCCAGCAGGGAGTCTGGGACCTACGAGCAGTACTTC.

In its sample, this clone was seen a few times. The rearrangement links TRBV4-3 to TRBJ1-1; unclear D gene. The CDR3 contains 13 residues. V lost 0 bases and J 3 bases, leaving 5 bases between the germline ends. The germline gives CDR1 LGHNA, CDR2 YSLEER. CDR3 nucleotides: TGCGCCAGCAGCCAAGAAATCGACACTGAAGCTTTCTTT. Amino acids: CASSQEIDTEAFF.

This chain uses TRBV7-3 with TRBJ1-1; possible D gene TRBD1, 5 bases. Trimming removed 2 bases from V and 6 bases from J, with 16 bases in between. Germline CDR1 and CDR2: SGHTA and FQGTGA. This CDR3 has 15 residues. The CDR3 DNA reads TGTGCCAGCAGCTTAGTACCGGGTGGGACCGCTGAAGCTTTCTTT. Its protein is CASSLVPGGTAEAFF.

The chain carries TRBV20-1 and TRBJ2-7, with no clear D. V was shortened by 5 bases and J by 7 bases, with 12 bases between the two germline ends. CDR3 length: 11 amino acids. Germline CDR1 reads DFQATT; CDR2 reads SNEGSKA (reference sequence). The CDR3 bases are TGCAGTGCTGCGTCCCTCCGGGAGCAGTACTTC. This encodes CSAASLREQYF.

This clone came up once. The chain joins TRBV27 to TRBJ2-3; D might be TRBD2 (6 bases). Germline V CDR1 and CDR2: MNHEY, SMNVEV (reference sequence). The ends were cut back, 0 bases at V and 5 bases at J, with 12 bases in the middle. This CDR3 comprises 15 residues. CDR3 bases: TGTGCCAGCAGTTTATCATGGGGAGGTGTAGATACGCAGTATTTT. This encodes CASSLSWGGVDTQYF.